This entry concerns a single TCR beta chain. The length of the CDR3 is 17 residues. Trimming removed 5 bases from V and 4 bases from J; junction bases left unmatched: 15. Amplification of TCR beta CDR3 regions used RNA as the template. The HTBI primer set drove a first-round RT-PCR of the TCR CDR3. TCRdb used MiXCR to reprocess the multiplex PCR reads, holding one entry per CDR3 protein. The table has about 590,000 distinct CDR3 sequences, 14% seen once. This sample is part of a study of T cells in Graves' hyperthyroidism and ophthalmopathy. The receptor was isolated from a woman in her late teens or twenties with Graves' ophthalmopathy. The sequencing sample was made of blood. This chain connects TRBV12-3 or TRBV12-4 to TRBJ2-7, with 9 bases matching TRBD2. The CDR3 bases are TGTGCCAGCAGTGCCTTTTCTCCGGGACTAGCAGGATACGAGCAGTACTTC. Residues: CASSAFSPGLAGYEQYF.